Shown below are 28 T cell receptor beta chains from a single sample sequenced in a study of a mutant IDH1 vaccine in newly diagnosed glioma. TCRdb's copy holds only in-frame clones and misses some; the assay was immunoSEQ multiplex PCR. The data show fewer than 45,000 clones, 65% to 85% seen once. These TCRs' antigens remain unknown. Stated time point: week 11, during vaccination. The investigators gave 300 ug of mutant IDH1 20-mer peptide in each vaccine dose, together with topical imiquimod. Material: PBMCs, obtained from a glioma patient whose treatment included an IDH1 peptide vaccine. Receptor source: a man aged 40-49 years with glioma.

This clone was seen just once. The V gene is TRBV5-4, the J gene TRBJ1-1, with a weak D call TRBD1 (5 bases). The V end lost 1 base, the J end lost 11 bases, and 21 bases lay between the germline ends. From germline, CDR1 is SGHNT and CDR2 YYREEE (reference sequence). CDR3 length: 15 amino acids. CDR3 nucleotides: TGTGCCAGCAGCTTGTCCGGGACCCCAGGGTTGGGGGCTTTCTTT. Translating it yields CASSLSGTPGLGAFF.

This rearrangement joins TRBV27 to TRBJ2-7; D remains ambiguous. This CDR3 is 13 amino acids long. Trimming removed 3 bases at V and 0 bases at J, with 6 bases between. Germline CDR1 MNHEY, CDR2 SMNVEV (reference sequence). In DNA form, the CDR3 reads TGTGCCAGCAGTTTGTTCTACTCCTACGAGCAGTACTTC. Translating gives CASSLFYSYEQYF.

This clone was recorded only once. The rearrangement uses TRBV15 and TRBJ2-7; D is uncertain. Germline CDR1 and CDR2: LNHNV and YYDKDF (reference sequence). Trimming shortened V by 3 bases and J by 4 bases, and 7 bases separated the two germline ends. This CDR3 is built from 12 residues. The CDR3 DNA reads TGTGCCACCAGCAGGGGAAGTTACGAGCAGTACTTC. This gives the protein CATSRGSYEQYF.

V is TRBV2 and J is TRBJ1-2, with 12 positions matching TRBD1. The ends lost 2 bases at V and 4 bases at J; junction bases unmatched: 8. The CDR3 length is 17 residues. Germline V gene lookup returns CDR1 SNHLY and CDR2 FYNNEI. In DNA form, the CDR3 reads TGTGCCAGCAGTGAATTTGGGGGGACAGGGGGCGTCTATGGCTACACCTTC. Protein product: CASSEFGGTGGVYGYTF.

The chain couples TRBV18 to TRBJ1-1; D call uncertain. The germline V and J ends were trimmed by 3 bases and 0 bases, with 8 bases remaining between them. From germline, CDR1 is KGHSH and CDR2 LQKENI. CDR3 length equals 14 residues. The CDR3 coding sequence is TGTGCCAGCTCACCCGACACCATGAACACTGAAGCTTTCTTT. Translating it yields CASSPDTMNTEAFF.

This clone was seen a few times. The genes are TRBV7-2 and TRBJ2-2; D is undetermined. V shed 2 bases and J shed 1 base, with 8 bases lying between them. This CDR3 region has 15 residues. Germline V gene lookup returns CDR1 SGHTA and CDR2 FQGNSA. The CDR3 sequence: CASSLRVQNTGELFF. DNA of the CDR3: TGTGCCAGCAGCTTACGGGTCCAGAACACCGGGGAGCTGTTTTTT.

V and J are TRBV11-2 and TRBJ2-7; D tentatively fits TRBD1 or TRBD2 (5 bases each). CDR3 length: 14 amino acids. V lost 6 bases and J 5 bases, leaving 17 bases between the germline ends. CDR1 SGHAT and CDR2 FQNNGV come from the germline V gene. In DNA form, the CDR3 reads TGTGCCAGCAGAGGTAGGGGATGGGACGACGAGCAGTACTTC. It is translated as CASRGRGWDDEQYF.

V is TRBV19 and J is TRBJ1-2; D uncertain. V was clipped by 4 bases and J by 2 bases, with 8 bases between them. The CDR3 sequence is 13 residues long. Looked up from germline, CDR1 is LNHDA and CDR2 is SQIVND (reference sequence). The CDR3 DNA follows: TGTGCCAGTAGTACGACACAAAACTATGGCTACACCTTC. Translation gives CASSTTQNYGYTF.

CDR3 amino acids: CASSQPGAYEQYF. CDR3 DNA sequence: TGTGCCAGCAGCCAACCAGGGGCTTACGAGCAGTACTTC. The chain has TRBV4-2 and TRBJ2-7, with D possibly matching TRBD1 (6 bases). V was cut by 2 bases and J by 4 bases, with 9 bases left in between. The CDR3 consists of 13 residues. In germline, CDR1 is LGHNA, CDR2 YNFKEQ.

J is TRBJ2-3 and V is TRBV7-9; 7 nucleotides agree with TRBD2. This CDR3 is 15 amino acids long. Germline V CDR1 and CDR2: SEHNR, FQNEAQ (reference sequence). V gave up 1 base and J gave up 9 bases; unmatched junction bases: 10. CDR3 amino acids: CASSLGGSSVVTQYF. DNA for the CDR3: TGTGCCAGCAGCTTAGGCGGGAGCTCGGTAGTCACGCAGTATTTT.

The chain is built from TRBV5-5 and TRBJ2-3; a possible D gene is TRBD1 (5 bases). The CDR3 consists of 14 residues. Looked up from germline, CDR1 is SGHKS and CDR2 is YYEKEE (reference sequence). V was trimmed by 0 bases and J by 4 bases, leaving 9 bases between them. CDR3 sequence (DNA): TGTGCCAGCAGCTTGGCGTCAGGGCCAGATACGCAGTATTTT. Translated: CASSLASGPDTQYF. The whole variable domain, remainder taken from reference TRBV5-5 and TRBJ2-3, is DAGVTQSPTHLIKTRGQQVTLRCSPISGHKSVSWYQQVLGQGPQFIFQYYEKEERGRGNFPDRFSARQFPNYSSELNVNALLLGDSALYLCASSLASGPDTQYFGPGTRLTVL.

The chain couples TRBV4-3 to TRBJ2-3; D gene unclear. CDR1 is LGHNA, CDR2 YSLEER, per germline. With 0 bases removed from V and 0 bases from J, the gap between germline ends came to 13 bases. This CDR3 comprises 17 residues. The CDR3 loop reads CASSQDSVMASTDTQYF. In DNA, the CDR3 is TGCGCCAGCAGCCAAGATTCTGTCATGGCAAGCACAGATACGCAGTATTTT.

In this sample, this clone turned up once. The chain has TRBV6-1 and TRBJ1-5, with 10 bases lining up with TRBD1. The CDR3 covers 15 residues. From germline, CDR1 is MNHNS and CDR2 SASEGT. Trimming cost V 6 bases and J 5 bases; bases outside gene matches: 7. The CDR3 sequence is CASRLGQGGDQPQHF. The DNA of the CDR3 is TGTGCCAGCAGACTCGGACAGGGGGGGGATCAGCCCCAGCATTTT.

This chain uses TRBV28 with TRBJ1-2, with D possibly being TRBD1 (6 bases). V was trimmed by 3 bases and J by 0 bases, leaving 8 bases between them. The CDR3 is 14 amino acids. Germline V gene sequence: CDR1 MDHEN, CDR2 SYDVKM. CDR3 nucleotide sequence: TGTGCCAGCAGTTTTACAGGGTCTAACTATGGCTACACCTTC. Translating gives CASSFTGSNYGYTF.

This chain uses TRBV5-4 with TRBJ2-4; D may correspond to TRBD1 or TRBD2 (5 bases each). V dropped 0 bases and J dropped 7 bases, with 11 bases sitting between them. Germline V gene sequence: CDR1 SGHNT, CDR2 YYREEE (reference sequence). The CDR3 length is 14 residues. The CDR3 loop reads CASSLAGAGNIQYF. CDR3 in DNA: TGTGCCAGCAGCTTGGCCGGGGCTGGGAACATTCAGTACTTC.

The chain recombines TRBV5-6 with TRBJ1-2, with D unclear. In germline, CDR1 is SGHDT, CDR2 YYEEEE. This CDR3 has 12 residues. Deletions cut 0 bases from V and 8 bases from J, with 8 bases between. DNA of the CDR3: TGTGCCAGCAGCTTGGGGCTGGGAGGCTACACCTTC. It encodes CASSLGLGGYTF.

The rearrangement links TRBV1 to TRBJ1-1; the table's D call TRBD1 went unverified against the DNA. TRBV1 is labeled a pseudogene. The CDR3 is 13 residues long. This chain's CDR3 is CTSIQTENTEAFF. The CDR3 nucleotides read TGCACCAGCATCCAGACAGAGAACACTGAAGCTTTCTTT.

This chain links TRBV7-8 with TRBJ1-4, with D unclear. This CDR3 is 16 amino acids long. The V gene lost 5 bases and the J gene lost 4 bases, with 17 bases spanning the gap. CDR1 and CDR2 (germline): SGHVS, FQNEAQ. The CDR3 reads CASSLDRRRINEKLFF. For the CDR3, the DNA is TGTGCCAGCAGCCTAGATCGCCGACGGATTAATGAAAAACTGTTTTTT.

The J gene is TRBJ2-2, the V gene TRBV7-3; TRBD2 aligns across 9 bases. V lost 0 bases, J lost 4 bases, and 3 bases stayed unmatched. The CDR3 has 16 residues. Germline CDR1 SGHTA, CDR2 FQGTGA. CDR3 DNA: TGTGCCAGCAGCTTAACTCTAGCGGGACCCACCGGGGAGCTGTTTTTT. As protein: CASSLTLAGPTGELFF.

This clone was seen only once. This sequence joins TRBV7-2 and TRBJ2-6; unclear D gene. Trimming pared 3 bases from V and 4 bases from J, leaving 4 bases between. This CDR3 spans 13 amino acids. In germline, CDR1 is SGHTA, CDR2 FQGNSA. The DNA of the CDR3 is TGTGCCAGCAGCTTCCTCGGGGCCAACGTCCTGACTTTC. Its translation is CASSFLGANVLTF. The full variable domain, rest sourced from reference TRBV7-2 and TRBJ2-6, is GAGVSQSPSNKVTEKGKDVELRCDPISGHTALYWYRQSLGQGLEFLIYFQGNSAPDKSGLPSDRFSAERTGGSVSTLTIQRTQQEDSAVYLCASSFLGANVLTFGAGSRLTVL.

The rearrangement links TRBV5-6 to TRBJ1-5; no firm D call. CDR3 length equals 17 residues. Trimming took off 3 bases at V and 0 bases at J, with 16 bases between the two ends. Germline CDR1 and CDR2: SGHDT and YYEEEE. This chain's CDR3 is CASSSLGHTASNQPQHF. The CDR3 DNA follows: TGTGCCAGCAGCTCGCTGGGCCATACAGCTAGCAATCAGCCCCAGCATTTT.

This chain uses TRBV18 with TRBJ2-7; D is possibly TRBD1 (6 bases). Germline loops: CDR1 KGHSH, CDR2 LQKENI. Trimming cost V 3 bases and J 0 bases, with 18 bases left between them. This CDR3 comprises 17 residues. As DNA, the CDR3 is TGTGCCAGCTCACCGATAGACAGGAAACCCGACTCCTACGAGCAGTACTTC. Amino acids: CASSPIDRKPDSYEQYF.

The rearrangement uses TRBV4-2 and TRBJ2-3; D may be TRBD2 (6 bases). Germline assignment: CDR1 LGHNA and CDR2 YNFKEQ. The CDR3 totals 14 residues. Trimming removed 5 bases at V and 6 bases at J, with 15 bases between. CDR3 DNA sequence: TGTGCCAGCAGCGCCTTTCTAGCGACCGATACGCAGTATTTT. Protein product: CASSAFLATDTQYF.

This chain uses TRBV10-3 with TRBJ1-2; D gene uncertain. The CDR3 has 16 residues. The V end lost 1 base, the J end lost 1 base, and 13 bases lay between the germline ends. CDR1 and CDR2 from the germline V gene are ENHRY and SYGVKD. CDR3 in amino acids: CAISEWNKPNNYGYTF. CDR3 bases: TGTGCCATCAGTGAGTGGAATAAACCTAATAACTATGGCTACACCTTC.

V is TRBV15 and J is TRBJ1-4; D is unclear. CDR1 and CDR2 from the germline V gene are LNHNV and YYDKDF (reference sequence). The CDR3 spans 12 residues. The V and J ends lost 5 bases and 8 bases respectively, with 9 bases between them. The CDR3 reads CATSPTPEKLFF. The CDR3 region has the DNA TGTGCCACCAGCCCTACTCCCGAAAAACTGTTTTTT.

The V and J genes are TRBV5-1 and TRBJ2-1; 7 bases line up with TRBD1. Trimming cost V 2 bases and J 2 bases; bases outside gene matches: 7. Germline V CDR1 and CDR2: SGHRS, YFSETQ. The CDR3 consists of 16 residues. The CDR3 loop is CASSFGDRTTYNEQFF. Here the CDR3 DNA reads TGCGCCAGCAGCTTTGGGGACAGAACGACCTACAATGAGCAGTTCTTC.

The V and J genes are TRBV27 and TRBJ2-7, with TRBD2 matching 15 bases. CDR3 length equals 21 residues. Trimming cost V 6 bases and J 2 bases; bases outside gene matches: 20. CDR1 MNHEY and CDR2 SMNVEV come from the germline V gene (reference sequence). The CDR3 nucleotides are TGTGCCAGCAGCTATAATATGGCAAACACGGGACTAGCGGGAGGAACCTACGAGCAGTACTTC. As protein: CASSYNMANTGLAGGTYEQYF.

The rearrangement uses TRBV6-5 and TRBJ2-6; D gene ambiguous. The CDR3 length is 16 residues. Germline CDR1 MNHEY, CDR2 SVGAGI. Trimming pared 0 bases from V and 0 bases from J, leaving 6 bases between. CDR3 DNA sequence: TGTGCCAGCAGTTACTCGGGCGACTCTGGGGCCAACGTCCTGACTTTC. This encodes CASSYSGDSGANVLTF.